A selection of T cell receptor beta chains follows, all from one sample in a study of beta chain features in type 1 diabetes. Using immunoSEQ multiplex PCR, the repertoire was profiled, and TCRdb retains in-frame clones only, with some absent. The sample has hundreds of thousands of clones, roughly 13% seen once. Source material: naive CD4+ T cells from blood. The origin of the receptors is a man between 18 and 29 years old with type 1 diabetes. Both conserved end residues are part of each CDR3. The D gene is left open where the match is weak. Not every row has a clone size; where given, it reads once, few, many or a size class.

v_call: TRBV29-1; clone_size: once; j_call: TRBJ1-4; d_call: -; cdr3_nt: TGCAGCGTTCTAAAATCTAATGAAAAACTGTTTTTT; cdr3_aa: CSVLKSNEKLFF
v_call: TRBV11-2; clone_size: -; j_call: TRBJ2-5; d_call: -; cdr3_nt: TGTGCCAGCAGCTTGGGAAGTCAGTACCAAGAGACCCAGTACTTC; cdr3_aa: CASSLGSQYQETQYF
v_call: TRBV30; clone_size: -; j_call: TRBJ2-3; d_call: -; cdr3_nt: TGTGCCTGGAGTACCAGGCGGTACACAGATACGCAGTATTTT; cdr3_aa: CAWSTRRYTDTQYF
v_call: TRBV27; clone_size: -; j_call: TRBJ1-1; d_call: -; cdr3_nt: TGTGCCAGCACCAGCAACGCGTATGCCGAAGCTTTCTTT; cdr3_aa: CASTSNAYAEAFF
v_call: TRBV5-6; clone_size: -; j_call: TRBJ2-3; d_call: -; cdr3_nt: TGTGCCAGCAGCTTTAGGGATACGCAGTATTTT; cdr3_aa: CASSFRDTQYF
v_call: TRBV7-3; clone_size: few; j_call: TRBJ2-3; d_call: -; cdr3_nt: TGTGCCAGCAGCCAAGGCGCTGCGGGGTGGGCAGATACGCAGTATTTT; cdr3_aa: CASSQGAAGWADTQYF
v_call: TRBV7-8; clone_size: few; j_call: TRBJ1-2; d_call: TRBD1; cdr3_nt: TGTGCCAGCAGCTTAGGGGGGACAGGGAACTATGGCTACACCTTC; cdr3_aa: CASSLGGTGNYGYTF
v_call: TRBV9; clone_size: -; j_call: TRBJ2-1; d_call: TRBD1; cdr3_nt: TGTGCCAGCAGTGCTTATCCGGGACAGAGCTACAATGAGCAGTTCTTC; cdr3_aa: CASSAYPGQSYNEQFF
v_call: TRBV30; clone_size: -; j_call: TRBJ1-1; d_call: TRBD1; cdr3_nt: TGTGCCTGGAGTGCACTGACAGGGACGGCTGAAGCTTTCTTT; cdr3_aa: CAWSALTGTAEAFF
v_call: TRBV30; clone_size: few; j_call: TRBJ1-2; d_call: -; cdr3_nt: TGTGCCTGGAGTCTTAGGACAGACCTCGGGATAGGCTACACCTTC; cdr3_aa: CAWSLRTDLGIGYTF
v_call: TRBV18; clone_size: few; j_call: TRBJ2-1; d_call: -; cdr3_nt: TGTGCCAGCTCTGGGAATGAGCAGTTCTTC; cdr3_aa: CASSGNEQFF
v_call: TRBV6-5; clone_size: -; j_call: TRBJ2-1; d_call: -; cdr3_nt: TGTGCCAGCAGCCTCGAGGCAGCTTACAATGAGCAGTTCTTC; cdr3_aa: CASSLEAAYNEQFF
v_call: TRBV4-2; clone_size: few; j_call: TRBJ1-4; d_call: -; cdr3_nt: TGTGCCAGCAGCCAAGATTTAAGGGACGGTGCAACTAATGAAAAACTGTTTTTT; cdr3_aa: CASSQDLRDGATNEKLFF
v_call: TRBV9; clone_size: few; j_call: TRBJ2-7; d_call: -; cdr3_nt: TGTGCCAGGCCTGGGAAGGGGACCTCCTACGAGCAGTACTTC; cdr3_aa: CARPGKGTSYEQYF
v_call: TRBV10-2; clone_size: -; j_call: TRBJ1-6; d_call: -; cdr3_nt: TGCGCCAGCAGTCCGCGAACAGGGAGTAATTCACCCCTCCACTTT; cdr3_aa: CASSPRTGSNSPLHF
v_call: TRBV10-3; clone_size: -; j_call: TRBJ1-5; d_call: -; cdr3_nt: TGTGCCATCAGTCCGGGGCCCGATCAGCCCCAGCATTTT; cdr3_aa: CAISPGPDQPQHF
v_call: TRBV7-9; clone_size: -; j_call: TRBJ1-1; d_call: -; cdr3_nt: TGTGCCAGCGGGAGTCGGGGCACTGAAGCTTTCTTT; cdr3_aa: CASGSRGTEAFF
v_call: TRBV6-6; clone_size: -; j_call: TRBJ1-2; d_call: TRBD1; cdr3_nt: TGTGCCAGCAGTTATACGGGGACAGGGAACTATGGCTACACCTTC; cdr3_aa: CASSYTGTGNYGYTF
v_call: TRBV5-1; clone_size: few; j_call: TRBJ1-6; d_call: -; cdr3_nt: TGCGCCAGCAGCTTGGATGTGGGTAAGAGGGCACCCCTCCACTTT; cdr3_aa: CASSLDVGKRAPLHF
v_call: TRBV9; clone_size: -; j_call: TRBJ1-1; d_call: -; cdr3_nt: TGTGCCAGCAGCACCGACAAATCTTGGGACACTGAAGCTTTCTTT; cdr3_aa: CASSTDKSWDTEAFF
v_call: TRBV20-1; clone_size: few; j_call: TRBJ2-1; d_call: -; cdr3_nt: TGCATAATCCGGGATGAGCAGTTCTTC; cdr3_aa: CIIRDEQFF
v_call: TRBV5-1; clone_size: once; j_call: TRBJ2-3; d_call: TRBD2; cdr3_nt: TGCGCCAGCAGCTCCACCTCTAGCGGGGGGACAGATACGCAGTATTTT; cdr3_aa: CASSSTSSGGTDTQYF
v_call: TRBV19; clone_size: -; j_call: TRBJ1-5; d_call: -; cdr3_nt: TGTGCCAGTAGTTCCCCTCCTCAGAGCAATCAGCCCCAGCATTTT; cdr3_aa: CASSSPPQSNQPQHF
v_call: TRBV15; clone_size: -; j_call: TRBJ1-6; d_call: TRBD1; cdr3_nt: TGTGCCACCAGCCAGGGACAGGGTAATTCACCCCTCCACTTT; cdr3_aa: CATSQGQGNSPLHF
v_call: TRBV7-2; clone_size: -; j_call: TRBJ1-5; d_call: -; cdr3_nt: TGTGCCAGCAGCCCCAACAGCGGCAATCAGCCCCAGCATTTT; cdr3_aa: CASSPNSGNQPQHF
v_call: TRBV5-1; clone_size: -; j_call: TRBJ1-1; d_call: -; cdr3_nt: TGCGCCAGCAGCTTGCCCGGGATGAACACTGAAGCTTTCTTT; cdr3_aa: CASSLPGMNTEAFF
v_call: TRBV18; clone_size: -; j_call: TRBJ1-1; d_call: TRBD1; cdr3_nt: TGTGCCAGCTCACCGTTGTCAGGGGGAATGAACACTGAAGCTTTCTTT; cdr3_aa: CASSPLSGGMNTEAFF
v_call: TRBV6-5; clone_size: -; j_call: TRBJ1-2; d_call: -; cdr3_nt: TGTGCCAGCAGTTACTCAGCAGGGCAGTCGCATGGCTACACCTTC; cdr3_aa: CASSYSAGQSHGYTF
v_call: TRBV7-9; clone_size: few; j_call: TRBJ1-4; d_call: -; cdr3_nt: TGTGCCAGCAGCTTCGCCGGGGAACTGTTTTTT; cdr3_aa: CASSFAGELFF
v_call: TRBV5-1; clone_size: few; j_call: TRBJ2-7; d_call: -; cdr3_nt: TGCGCCAGCACCCCAGCCTCATCCGTAACTTACGAGCAGTACTTC; cdr3_aa: CASTPASSVTYEQYF
v_call: TRBV10-3; clone_size: few; j_call: TRBJ1-1; d_call: -; cdr3_nt: TGTGCCATCAGTGAGGGACAGACGAAAGCTTTCTTT; cdr3_aa: CAISEGQTKAFF
v_call: TRBV6-4; clone_size: -; j_call: TRBJ2-2; d_call: TRBD2; cdr3_nt: TGTGCCAGCAGTGTTCAGGGACTAGCGAGTTCCACCGGGGAGCTGTTTTTT; cdr3_aa: CASSVQGLASSTGELFF
v_call: TRBV9; clone_size: few; j_call: TRBJ1-4; d_call: -; cdr3_nt: TGTGCCAGCAGCCCTAGCGACAACCGTCCCCCGGAAAAACTGTTTTTT; cdr3_aa: CASSPSDNRPPEKLFF
v_call: TRBV2; clone_size: -; j_call: TRBJ1-5; d_call: -; cdr3_nt: TGTGCCAGCAGCACGGGCAATCAGCCCCAGCATTTT; cdr3_aa: CASSTGNQPQHF
v_call: TRBV30; clone_size: -; j_call: TRBJ1-1; d_call: -; cdr3_nt: TGTGCCTGGAGGAGCGGGGCTGGAGCTTTCTTT; cdr3_aa: CAWRSGAGAFF
v_call: TRBV19; clone_size: -; j_call: TRBJ2-6; d_call: -; cdr3_nt: TGTGCCAGTAGTATGAAGCTGGAGCCTGGGGCCAACGTCCTGACTTTC; cdr3_aa: CASSMKLEPGANVLTF
v_call: TRBV13; clone_size: few; j_call: TRBJ1-1; d_call: TRBD1; cdr3_nt: TGTGCCAGCAGCCCAGGACAGGGGATTGGGACTGAAGCTTTCTTT; cdr3_aa: CASSPGQGIGTEAFF
v_call: TRBV7-2; clone_size: -; j_call: TRBJ2-5; d_call: TRBD2; cdr3_nt: TGTGCCAGCAGCCCTAGCGGGGGGGCCGGGGAGACCCAGTACTTC; cdr3_aa: CASSPSGGAGETQYF
v_call: TRBV19; clone_size: few; j_call: TRBJ2-3; d_call: -; cdr3_nt: TGTGCCAGTAGTTCCCCAGCTACGCAGTATTTT; cdr3_aa: CASSSPATQYF
v_call: TRBV6-5; clone_size: -; j_call: TRBJ2-5; d_call: -; cdr3_nt: TGTGCCAGCAGTTACCGGTGGGAACAAGAGACCCAGTACTTC; cdr3_aa: CASSYRWEQETQYF
v_call: TRBV10-1; clone_size: few; j_call: TRBJ2-2; d_call: -; cdr3_nt: TGCGCCAGCAGAGAGGGATCCACCGGGGAGCTGTTTTTT; cdr3_aa: CASREGSTGELFF
v_call: TRBV10-3; clone_size: many; j_call: TRBJ2-1; d_call: -; cdr3_nt: TGTGCCACCGCCGGAGCCTACAATGAGCAGTTCTTC; cdr3_aa: CATAGAYNEQFF
v_call: TRBV9; clone_size: -; j_call: TRBJ2-6; d_call: -; cdr3_nt: TGTGCCAGCAGCGTTACGACAGGAAACTCTGGGGCCAACGTCCTGACTTTC; cdr3_aa: CASSVTTGNSGANVLTF
v_call: TRBV30; clone_size: few; j_call: TRBJ2-3; d_call: TRBD1; cdr3_nt: TGTGCCTGGAAAACCGGGACAGGGTTTGCAGATACGCAGTATTTT; cdr3_aa: CAWKTGTGFADTQYF
v_call: TRBV27; clone_size: -; j_call: TRBJ2-7; d_call: TRBD1; cdr3_nt: TGTGCCAGCAGCAGGGGGCGTGACGACGAGCAGTACTTC; cdr3_aa: CASSRGRDDEQYF
v_call: TRBV6-5; clone_size: -; j_call: TRBJ2-2; d_call: TRBD1; cdr3_nt: TGTGCCAGCAGTTACGACAGGGTGAACACCGGGGAGCTGTTTTTT; cdr3_aa: CASSYDRVNTGELFF
v_call: TRBV6-4; clone_size: -; j_call: TRBJ1-1; d_call: TRBD1; cdr3_nt: TGTGCCAGCAGTGAATTAGGACAGGCCACTGAAGCTTTCTTT; cdr3_aa: CASSELGQATEAFF
v_call: TRBV2; clone_size: few; j_call: TRBJ2-6; d_call: TRBD1; cdr3_nt: TGTGCCAGCCAGGGGGCTGGGGCCAACGTCCTGACTTTC; cdr3_aa: CASQGAGANVLTF
v_call: TRBV2; clone_size: few; j_call: TRBJ2-2; d_call: -; cdr3_nt: TGTGCCAGCAGTGAGGGTACGGCCTACACCGGGGAGCTGTTTTTT; cdr3_aa: CASSEGTAYTGELFF
v_call: TRBV27; clone_size: -; j_call: TRBJ2-1; d_call: -; cdr3_nt: TGTGCCAGCAGTCCCCCGCGTAGCTCCTACAATGAGCAGTTCTTC; cdr3_aa: CASSPPRSSYNEQFF
v_call: TRBV6-6; clone_size: few; j_call: TRBJ1-5; d_call: -; cdr3_nt: TGTGCCAGCAGTTACGGCAGGGAGGGGGGTCAGCCCCAGCATTTT; cdr3_aa: CASSYGREGGQPQHF
v_call: TRBV29-1; clone_size: -; j_call: TRBJ2-7; d_call: TRBD1; cdr3_nt: TGCAGCGTTCTTACCGACAGGGGAGGCGAGCAGTACTTC; cdr3_aa: CSVLTDRGGEQYF
v_call: TRBV5-6; clone_size: few; j_call: TRBJ2-7; d_call: TRBD1; cdr3_nt: TGTGCCAGCAGCGAAACAGGGGTATCTCCGAACGAGCAGTACTTC; cdr3_aa: CASSETGVSPNEQYF
v_call: TRBV11-2; clone_size: -; j_call: TRBJ2-7; d_call: -; cdr3_nt: TGTGCCAGCAGCTTAGGGACTCTAAGCTCCTACGAGCAGTACTTC; cdr3_aa: CASSLGTLSSYEQYF
v_call: TRBV5-1; clone_size: few; j_call: TRBJ1-5; d_call: TRBD1; cdr3_nt: TGCGCCAGCAGCTCCTACAGGGGCCCCTCGGGCAATCAGCCCCAGCATTTT; cdr3_aa: CASSSYRGPSGNQPQHF
v_call: TRBV7-8; clone_size: few; j_call: TRBJ1-2; d_call: -; cdr3_nt: TGTGCCAGCAGCCCTGAGACGAACCCTGAAGGGGGCTACACCTTC; cdr3_aa: CASSPETNPEGGYTF
v_call: TRBV30; clone_size: -; j_call: TRBJ2-3; d_call: -; cdr3_nt: TGTGCCTGGATAGCCAGCCTCAGCACAGATACGCAGTATTTT; cdr3_aa: CAWIASLSTDTQYF
v_call: TRBV30; clone_size: -; j_call: TRBJ1-5; d_call: -; cdr3_nt: TGTGCCTGGAGTGGACACCGCGGGGGGGGACGTAGGAGCAATCAGCCCCAGCATTTT; cdr3_aa: CAWSGHRGGGRRSNQPQHF
v_call: TRBV2; clone_size: few; j_call: TRBJ2-2; d_call: -; cdr3_nt: TGTGCCAGCAGGAACCTTCAGTCCACCGGGGAGCTGTTTTTT; cdr3_aa: CASRNLQSTGELFF
v_call: TRBV5-1; clone_size: -; j_call: TRBJ2-3; d_call: -; cdr3_nt: TGCGCCAGCAGCTTTTTACCTGTATTCGATACGCAGTATTTT; cdr3_aa: CASSFLPVFDTQYF